This T cell receptor beta chain was identified during a study of OX40 agonist ivuxolimab in advanced cancers. Study results and limitations: Low normalized T-cell clonal expansion also characterized some of the nonresponders.

V was clipped by 3 bases and J by 4 bases, with 10 bases between them. The CDR3 extends over 13 amino acids. Germline assignment: CDR1 SGDLS and CDR2 YYNGEE. Here immunoSEQ multiplex PCR was the method, and the copy in TCRdb shows in-frame clones only, minus some. The sample holds some 40,000 clones; about 88% are singletons and the top ten take approximately 45%. About this clone: Its target is not known.

The chain employs TRBV9 and TRBJ2-5; D tentatively fits TRBD1 or TRBD2 (5 bases each). Sequencing used CD4+ or CD8+ T cells sorted from blood, obtained in a trial of the OX40 agonist ivuxolimab. This TCR derives from an adult with an advanced solid tumor such as melanoma, head and neck, liver or kidney cancer. The CDR3 DNA follows: TGTGCCAGCAGCGGGGGGTCTATAGAGACCCAGTACTTC. Protein sequence: CASSGGSIETQYF.